Presented here are 14 T cell receptor beta chains from one specimen sequenced in a study of shared clonotypes between healthy human individuals. Generated by immunoSEQ multiplex PCR, the TCRdb table keeps only in-frame clones and is missing some. Of some 2.1 million clones listed, 85% to 95% were seen once; the top ten hold 0.1% to 0.15%. The material sequenced was naive CD4+ T cells sorted from blood. Subset reported: CD45RA+ positively selected. The receptor set was obtained from a man between 18 and 35 years old in good health.

V is TRBV4-1 and J is TRBJ1-2, with 7 bases aligning to TRBD1. The CDR3 covers 15 residues. Germline V gives CDR1 MGHRA, CDR2 YSYEKL. V dropped 1 base and J dropped 4; count of bases not matched to a gene: 6. The CDR3 loop is CASSQVTGPVYGYTF. For the CDR3, the DNA is TGCGCCAGCAGCCAAGTGACAGGGCCTGTCTATGGCTACACCTTC.

J is TRBJ1-5 and V is TRBV5-6; TRBD1 matches at 9 bases. Germline V gives CDR1 SGHDT, CDR2 YYEEEE. The CDR3 has 17 residues. V shed 3 bases, J shed 3 bases, and the junction held 10 bases outside the gene matches. The CDR3 protein is CASSSSGTGRDNQPQHF. The CDR3 DNA reads TGTGCCAGCAGCTCCTCCGGGACAGGGAGGGACAATCAGCCCCAGCATTTT.

The V and J genes are TRBV5-1 and TRBJ1-4, with 9 bases identical to TRBD1. The germline V gene has CDR1 SGHRS and CDR2 YFSETQ. Trimming removed 4 bases from V and 7 bases from J; junction bases left unmatched: 5. The CDR3 is 14 residues long. CDR3: CASSTDRGGEKLFF. The DNA for the CDR3 is TGCGCCAGCAGCACGGACAGGGGAGGTGAAAAACTGTTTTTT.

This chain links TRBV7-2 with TRBJ2-7; TRBD1 agrees at 9 bases. The CDR3 consists of 16 residues. Germline V CDR1 and CDR2: SGHTA, FQGNSA. V shed 3 bases and J 5 bases; nucleotides not matched to a gene: 11. Here the CDR3 reads CASSFSYGTGLNEQYF. The CDR3 DNA reads as TGTGCCAGCAGCTTCAGTTATGGGACAGGGTTAAACGAGCAGTACTTC.

The chain combines TRBV29-1 with TRBJ2-7; D may be TRBD1 (5 bases). V was pared by 7 bases and J by 2 bases, with 12 bases between. Germline CDR1 reads SQVTM; CDR2 reads ANQGSEA. CDR3 length: 12 residues. The CDR3 here is CSATDSPYEQYF. The CDR3 DNA is TGCAGCGCAACCGACAGTCCCTACGAGCAGTACTTC.

V gene TRBV18 combines with J gene TRBJ2-6; weak D call: TRBD1 (6 bases). Germline lookup yields CDR1 KGHSH and CDR2 LQKENI. CDR3 length equals 15 residues. The ends were cut back, 5 bases at V and 0 bases at J, with 8 bases in the middle. CDR3 DNA sequence: TGTGCCAGCTCAACAGGGTTCTCTGGGGCCAACGTCCTGACTTTC. It translates to CASSTGFSGANVLTF.

The CDR3 protein is CAISVRGGFYGYTF. The CDR3 DNA sequence: TGTGCCATCAGTGTCAGGGGGGGGTTCTATGGCTACACCTTC. The chain carries TRBV10-3 and TRBJ1-2, with 7 bases identical to TRBD1. Germline-derived CDR1 and CDR2 are ENHRY and SYGVKD. The CDR3 loop spans 14 amino acids. Trimming took 4 bases from V and 4 from J; bases not matched to a gene: 6.

V usage is TRBV7-8 and J usage is TRBJ1-2; D is unclear. The CDR3 is 13 residues long. In germline, CDR1 is SGHVS, CDR2 FQNEAQ. V lost 0 bases to trimming and J lost 4 bases, with 6 bases between them. The CDR3 protein is CASSLAGSYGYTF. CDR3 bases: TGTGCCAGCAGCTTAGCAGGGAGCTATGGCTACACCTTC.

This clone was detected once. This sequence joins TRBV14 and TRBJ1-4; tentatively, D is TRBD1 (5 bases). The V end lost 1 base, the J end lost 4 bases, and 16 bases lay between the germline ends. The CDR3 is 17 residues long. Germline-derived CDR1 and CDR2 are SGHDN and FVKESK. The DNA of the CDR3 is TGTGCCAGCAGCCAAGGATTTGGTGCAGGGAGTAATGAAAAACTGTTTTTT. It specifies CASSQGFGAGSNEKLFF.

The V and J genes are TRBV7-2 and TRBJ2-7; D remains unclear. The CDR3 consists of 14 residues. V lost 1 base, J lost 2 bases, and 9 bases lay in between. CDR1 is SGHTA and CDR2 is FQGNSA in the germline V gene. CDR3 DNA: TGTGCCAGCAGCTTAGACGCCAGTCCCTACGAGCAGTACTTC. It yields the protein CASSLDASPYEQYF. The full variable domain, in which reference TRBV7-2 and TRBJ2-7 provide the parts outside the CDR3, is GAGVSQSPSNKVTEKGKDVELRCDPISGHTALYWYRQSLGQGLEFLIYFQGNSAPDKSGLPSDRFSAERTGGSVSTLTIQRTQQEDSAVYLCASSLDASPYEQYFGPGTRLTVT.

This chain uses TRBV25-1 with TRBJ2-1; 12 bases map to TRBD2. Germline CDR1 reads MGHDK; CDR2 reads SYGVNS. Trimming removed 4 bases from V and 1 base from J; junction bases left unmatched: 8. The CDR3 has 18 residues. For the CDR3, the DNA is TGTGCCAGCAGTGCCCAAACTAGCGGGAGGAGTTCCTACAATGAGCAGTTCTTC. This codes for CASSAQTSGRSSYNEQFF.

The chain joins TRBV25-1 to TRBJ2-6; maybe TRBD1 (5 bases). Germline V CDR1 and CDR2: MGHDK, SYGVNS. V lost 2 bases and J lost 0, with 8 bases in between. The CDR3 has 16 amino acids. The CDR3 DNA sequence: TGTGCCAGCAGTGAACTGACAGCCTCTGGGGCCAACGTCCTGACTTTC. Its translation is CASSELTASGANVLTF. The whole variable domain, filled in from reference TRBV25-1 and TRBJ2-6, reads EADIYQTPRYLVIGTGKKITLECSQTMGHDKMYWYQQDPGMELHLIHYSYGVNSTEKGDLSSESTVSRIRTEHFPLTLESARPSHTSQYLCASSELTASGANVLTFGAGSRLTVL.

This chain joins TRBV18 and TRBJ2-2; TRBD1 might be the D (5 bases). CDR3 length: 17 amino acids. The V and J ends lost 6 bases and 2 bases respectively, with 19 bases between them. CDR1 KGHSH and CDR2 LQKENI come from the germline V gene. CDR3: CASSPQVQGINTGELFF. CDR3 bases: TGTGCCAGCTCCCCCCAGGTCCAGGGAATAAACACCGGGGAGCTGTTTTTT.

The chain links TRBV2 to TRBJ1-1; 11 positions match TRBD1. Germline CDR1 and CDR2: SNHLY and FYNNEI. The CDR3 has 15 amino acids. The V gene end was trimmed by 3 bases and the J gene end by 11 bases; junction bases not matched to a gene: 11. CDR3 region: CASSDDRTGGASAFF. DNA of the CDR3: TGTGCCAGCAGTGACGACCGGACAGGGGGCGCATCGGCTTTCTTT.